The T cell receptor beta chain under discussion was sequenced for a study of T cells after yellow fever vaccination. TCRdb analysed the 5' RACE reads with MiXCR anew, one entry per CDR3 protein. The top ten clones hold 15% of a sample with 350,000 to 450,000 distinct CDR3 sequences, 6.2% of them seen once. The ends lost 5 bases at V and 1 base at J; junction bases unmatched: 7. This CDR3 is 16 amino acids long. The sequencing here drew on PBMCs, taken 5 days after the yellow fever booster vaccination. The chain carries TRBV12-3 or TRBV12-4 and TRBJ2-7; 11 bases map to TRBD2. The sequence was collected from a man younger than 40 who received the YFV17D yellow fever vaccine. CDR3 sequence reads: CASSPTGTSGSYEQYF. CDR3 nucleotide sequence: TGTGCCAGCAGTCCAACCGGGACTAGCGGATCCTACGAGCAGTACTTC.